This TCR beta chain was identified in a study of Ad26.COV2.S vaccination and SARS-CoV-2 variants. Looking at the study overall: The donor belonged to the COV1001 Ad26.COV2.S trial arm. Ad26.COV2.S given intramuscularly, once or twice 56 days apart.

Assay: immunoSEQ multiplex PCR; the TCRdb copy retains only in-frame clones and omits some. Of a few hundred thousand clones listed, about 89% are singletons. This clone has more than one count but fewer than ten. CDR3 length: 13 residues. V dropped 6 bases and J dropped 1 base, with 9 bases sitting between them. Germline V CDR1 and CDR2: MNHEY, SMNVEV (reference sequence). Treatment described: roughly 18 received Ad26.COV2.S at low or high dose, single or two shots; about five received placebo; per-sample allocation not given. The study sampled participants on day 63 after the first vaccine or placebo injection.

The source material was peripheral blood, sampled in a trial of Ad26.COV2.S vaccine versus placebo. This chain links TRBV27 with TRBJ1-2, with D possibly matching TRBD1 (6 bases). This clonotype was obtained from a person aged 18-60 years who received the Ad26.COV2.S COVID-19 vaccine or a placebo. CDR3 DNA: TGTGCCAGCAGCTACAGGGATAACTATGGCTACACCTTC. It yields the protein CASSYRDNYGYTF.